Below, 7 T cell receptor beta chains from the same sample are listed, as sequenced in a study of T cell repertoires in cytomegalovirus infection. TCRdb processed the reads anew with MiXCR; each CDR3 protein has one entry. Of some 230,000 distinct CDR3 sequences in the sample, 22% are singletons; the top ten hold 18%. Sequenced material: CD8+ T cells from PBMCs. These receptors were collected from a human donor in good health (CMV status not recorded). Some clones in this sample may be carry-over from other donors' samples.

This clonotype occurred many times. This chain joins TRBV6-2 or TRBV6-3 and TRBJ2-7, with D unclear. Germline V gene sequence: CDR1 MNHEY, CDR2 SVGEGT. This CDR3 has 12 amino acids. V was shortened by 0 bases and J by 4 bases, with 4 bases between the two germline ends. The CDR3: CASSYSAYEQYF. The DNA of the CDR3 is TGTGCCAGCAGTTACTCGGCTTACGAGCAGTACTTC.

This clonotype showed up many times. CDR3 residues: CASSLNPGPYEQYF. CDR3 coding DNA: TGTGCCAGCAGCTTAAATCCTGGTCCCTACGAGCAGTACTTC. The rearrangement uses TRBV7-8 and TRBJ2-7; the D is unclear. This CDR3 contains 14 residues. Trimming left V 2 bases short and J 2 bases short, with 10 bases between. Per the germline V gene, CDR1 is SGHVS and CDR2 is FQNEAQ.

The table lists this clonotype with a few counts. This chain links TRBV19 with TRBJ1-1; D is unresolved. The germline V and J ends were trimmed by 6 bases and 1 base, with 9 bases remaining between them. This CDR3 comprises 13 residues. Germline loops: CDR1 LNHDA, CDR2 SQIVND (reference sequence). Here the CDR3 DNA reads TGTGCCAGTAGGCCCGCTACGAACACTGAAGCTTTCTTT. Encoded protein: CASRPATNTEAFF. The full variable domain, rest sourced from reference TRBV19 and TRBJ1-1, is DGGITQSPKYLFRKEGQNVTLSCEQNLNHDAMYWYRQDPGQGLRLIYYSQIVNDFQKGDIAEGYSVSREKKESFPLTVTSAQKNPTAFYLCASRPATNTEAFFGQGTRLTVV.

This clonotype was observed many times. This rearrangement joins TRBV12-3 or TRBV12-4 to TRBJ1-1; tentatively, D is TRBD1 (5 bases). With 1 base removed from V and 4 bases from J, the gap between germline ends came to 16 bases. The CDR3 is 16 amino acids. The CDR3 bases are TGTGCCAGCAGTTTAGACCCAGCAGGGACGGGCACTGAAGCTTTCTTT. It codes for CASSLDPAGTGTEAFF.

This clonotype was seen more than once but under ten times. This rearrangement joins TRBV14 to TRBJ1-6; D remains unclear. Germline V CDR1 and CDR2: SGHDN, FVKESK. Trimming removed 4 bases at V and 4 bases at J, with 11 bases between. The CDR3 has 15 residues. CDR3 in amino acids: CASSLDGKYNSPLHF. CDR3 nucleotides: TGTGCCAGCAGCCTTGACGGTAAATATAATTCACCCCTCCACTTT. The whole variable domain, filled in from reference TRBV14 and TRBJ1-6, reads EAGVTQFPSHSVIEKGQTVTLRCDPISGHDNLYWYRRVMGKEIKFLLHFVKESKQDESGMPNNRFLAERTGGTYSTLKVQPAELEDSGVYFCASSLDGKYNSPLHFGNGTRLTVT.

The J gene is TRBJ2-7, the V gene TRBV7-9; D perhaps matches TRBD2 (5 bases). V dropped 5 bases and J dropped 6 bases, with 17 bases sitting between them. CDR3 length equals 14 residues. Germline V gene sequence: CDR1 SEHNR, CDR2 FQNEAQ (reference sequence). The CDR3 coding sequence is TGTGCCAGCAGCCCACCGGGGTCCTTGGCCGAGCAGTACTTC. Translating it yields CASSPPGSLAEQYF. Full variable domain (remainder filled in from reference TRBV7-9 and TRBJ2-7): DTGVSQNPRHKITKRGQNVTFRCDPISEHNRLYWYRQTLGQGPEFLTYFQNEAQLEKSRLLSDRFSAERPKGSFSTLEIQRTEQGDSAMYLCASSPPGSLAEQYFGPGTRLTVT.

A few counts support this clonotype. This sequence joins TRBV7-6 and TRBJ2-7, with 9 bases aligning to TRBD1. J was trimmed by 6 bases and V by 1 base; bases with no gene match: 16. The CDR3 length is 18 residues. Germline V lookup: CDR1 SGHVS, CDR2 FNYEAQ. The CDR3 bases are TGTGCCAGCAGCTTAGGGGTACTCGCCGGGGACAGGGATGGCGAGCAGTACTTC. Protein product: CASSLGVLAGDRDGEQYF.